Sequencing of this T cell receptor (beta chain) was carried out in a study of cytomegalovirus exposure and HLA in healthy donors. Across the study: Unique TCRs numbering some 80 million, obtained from HLA-typed donors, made up an early data release. General study findings and limits: The study put 150 to 200 TCR beta chains on its list as cytomegalovirus-associated. CMV serostatus was the sole immune exposure data available.

60 Vbeta and 13 Jbeta primers were used in PCR. The data were produced by immunoSEQ multiplex PCR, yet TCRdb's version contains in-frame clones alone and is incomplete. The sample table sets out 200,000 or so clones. A word on this clone: Its specificity is unknown.

V was cut by 0 bases and J by 8 bases, with 11 bases left in between. The germline V gene encodes CDR1 SGDLS and CDR2 YYNGEE. There are 13 residues in the CDR3. Sequencing was done on a sample of PBMCs. The sequence was collected from a boy aged 5-17 years in good health and CMV-seronegative. The chain combines TRBV9 with TRBJ1-2; D unresolved. The CDR3 reads CASSVGGVSGYTF. CDR3 nucleotide sequence: TGTGCCAGCAGCGTAGGAGGTGTCTCGGGCTACACCTTC.